This TCR beta chain derives from a study of OX40 agonist ivuxolimab in advanced cancers. As to this clone: Its antigen is still unknown.

TCRdb keeps only in-frame clones here, not all; method: immunoSEQ multiplex PCR. The sample lists fewer than 60,000 clones; about 90% were seen once. Study-wide results and caveats: Some patients who did not respond also had low normalized T-cell clonal expansion.

This CDR3 region has 15 residues. Trimming shortened V by 1 base and J by 5 bases, and 13 bases separated the two germline ends. Germline lookup yields CDR1 SNHLY and CDR2 FYNNEI. The specimen comprised CD4+ or CD8+ T cells sorted from blood, sampled in a trial of the OX40 agonist ivuxolimab. This chain uses TRBV2 with TRBJ2-3; D unclear. The source is an adult with an advanced solid tumor such as melanoma, head and neck, liver or kidney cancer. The CDR3, as DNA: TGTGCCAGCAGTGAAGAGGGTTACTCGTTAGATACGCAGTATTTT. The encoded protein is CASSEEGYSLDTQYF.